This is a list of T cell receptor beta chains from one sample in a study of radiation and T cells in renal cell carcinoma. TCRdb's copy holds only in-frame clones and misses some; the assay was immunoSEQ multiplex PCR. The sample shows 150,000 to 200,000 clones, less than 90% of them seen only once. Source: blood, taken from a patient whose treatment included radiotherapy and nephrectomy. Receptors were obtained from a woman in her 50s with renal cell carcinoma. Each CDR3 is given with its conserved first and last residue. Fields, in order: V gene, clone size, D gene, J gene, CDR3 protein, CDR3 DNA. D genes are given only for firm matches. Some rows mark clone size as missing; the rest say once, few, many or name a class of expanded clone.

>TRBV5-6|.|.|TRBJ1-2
CASSLVSGYTF
TGTGCCAGCAGCTTGGTTTCCGGCTACACCTTC
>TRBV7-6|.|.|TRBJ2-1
CASRDRRGEQFF
TGTGCCAGCAGGGATCGTCGGGGTGAGCAGTTCTTC
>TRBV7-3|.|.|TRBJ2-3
CASSLRGGSITDTQYF
TGTGCCAGCAGCTTACGAGGGGGGTCTATCACAGATACGCAGTATTTT
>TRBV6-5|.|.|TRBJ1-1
CATRTLRENTEAFF
TGTGCCACCCGAACCCTTCGAGAAAACACTGAAGCTTTCTTT
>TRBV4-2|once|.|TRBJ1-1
CASSQGLLVNTEAFF
TGTGCCAGCAGCCAAGGCTTGTTGGTGAACACTGAAGCTTTCTTT
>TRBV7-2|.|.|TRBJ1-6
CASSLGGTTNSPLHF
TGTGCCAGCAGCTTGGGCGGGACAACTAATTCACCCCTCCACTTT
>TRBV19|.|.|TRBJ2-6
CASSRGPSGANVLTF
TGTGCCAGTAGCCGCGGACCCTCTGGGGCCAACGTCCTGACTTTC
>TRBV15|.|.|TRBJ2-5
CATSRDTGPRGETQYF
TGTGCCACCAGCAGAGATACAGGGCCACGGGGGGAGACCCAGTACTTC
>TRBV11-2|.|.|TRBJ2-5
CASSLWQGQETQYF
TGTGCCAGCAGCTTATGGCAGGGACAAGAGACCCAGTACTTC
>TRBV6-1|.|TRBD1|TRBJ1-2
CASSVGRDRGFLGAYGYTF
TGTGCCAGCAGTGTAGGCCGGGACAGGGGGTTCCTTGGGGCATATGGCTACACCTTC
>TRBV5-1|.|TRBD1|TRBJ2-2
CASSFTPGQGVERELFF
TGCGCCAGCAGCTTCACACCGGGACAGGGGGTTGAGCGGGAGCTGTTTTTT
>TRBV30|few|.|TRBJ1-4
CAWSRGGKLFF
TGTGCCTGGAGCCGGGGAGGAAAACTGTTTTTT
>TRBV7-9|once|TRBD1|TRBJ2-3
CASSQAGQGRVTQYF
TGTGCCAGCAGCCAGGCAGGACAGGGTCGCGTTACGCAGTATTTT
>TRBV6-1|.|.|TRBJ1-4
CASSENWGRVVEKLFF
TGTGCCAGCAGTGAAAATTGGGGCAGGGTGGTTGAAAAACTGTTTTTT
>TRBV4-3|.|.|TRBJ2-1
CASGNTRGGEQFF
TGCGCCAGCGGTAATACCAGGGGCGGTGAGCAGTTCTTC
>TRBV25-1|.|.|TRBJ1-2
CASSEPGRRYGYTF
TGTGCCAGCAGTGAACCGGGCAGGAGGTATGGCTACACCTTC